The rows below give T cell receptor beta chains drawn from one sample of a study of T-cell memory formation after mild COVID-19. Via MiXCR, TCRdb re-called the 5' RACE reads, giving one row per CDR3 protein. The data hold hundreds of thousands of distinct CDR3 sequences, with 17% observed a single time. The sequencing sample was made of PBMCs or a T cell subset sorted from them (not recorded which). These receptor sequences come from an adult woman who had mild COVID-19 (a few samples of this study predate the infection). Cell type and time point are not known. Both conserved end residues are part of each CDR3. A D gene is named only where the DNA matches it firmly. Clone size appears in some rows only: once, few, many, or a class for an expanded clone.

>few|TRBV5-1|15|TRBJ2-7|TRBD2
CASSSWASGLDEQYF
TGCGCCAGCAGCTCCTGGGCTAGCGGGCTAGACGAGCAGTACTTC
>.|TRBV29-1|13|TRBJ2-7|.
CSVYRSVGGEQYF
TGCAGCGTCTACAGGAGCGTGGGAGGAGAGCAGTACTTC
>few|TRBV19|13|TRBJ1-5|TRBD1
CASSPTGDQPQHF
TGTGCCAGTAGTCCCACAGGGGACCAGCCCCAGCATTTT
>.|TRBV7-6|17|TRBJ2-1|TRBD2
CASSPGLAGAIYNEQFF
TGTGCCAGCAGCCCGGGACTAGCGGGGGCTATTTACAATGAGCAGTTCTTC
>.|TRBV27|14|TRBJ1-5|.
CASSWGVSNQPQHF
TGTGCCAGCAGCTGGGGGGTTAGCAATCAGCCCCAGCATTTT
>.|TRBV7-9|14|TRBJ1-2|.
CASSRQGRPYGYTF
TGTGCCAGCAGTCGTCAGGGACGGCCGTATGGCTACACCTTC
>few|TRBV12-3/TRBV12-4|18|TRBJ1-1|.
CASSFGQGEGAVNTEAFF
TGTGCCAGCAGTTTCGGTCAGGGAGAGGGAGCAGTGAACACTGAAGCTTTCTTT
>few|TRBV7-8|16|TRBJ2-2|.
CASSLVFGGRTGELFF
TGTGCCAGCAGCTTAGTGTTTGGGGGGCGCACCGGGGAGCTGTTTTTT
>.|TRBV19|14|TRBJ1-6|.
CASKTRQDNSPLHF
TGTGCCAGTAAAACCCGACAGGATAATTCACCCCTCCACTTT
>.|TRBV6-2/TRBV6-3|19|TRBJ2-7|TRBD2
CASSPHPTTLAGRSYEQYF
TGTGCCAGCAGTCCACACCCGACAACGCTAGCGGGGAGATCCTACGAGCAGTACTTC
>.|TRBV30|11|TRBJ1-2|.
CAWSVQYGYTF
TGTGCCTGGAGTGTACAGTATGGCTACACCTTC
>few|TRBV9|15|TRBJ2-1|.
CASSVGSEVRNEQFF
TGTGCCAGCAGCGTAGGCTCCGAGGTCCGCAATGAGCAGTTCTTC
>few|TRBV4-2|20|TRBJ2-3|TRBD2
CASSQPEFGVAGISTDTQYF
TGTGCCAGCAGCCAACCCGAGTTCGGAGTAGCGGGCATTAGCACAGATACGCAGTATTTT
>few|TRBV30|13|TRBJ2-5|TRBD2
CAWSVGGVETQYF
TGTGCCTGGAGTGTCGGGGGGGTTGAGACCCAGTACTTC
>few|TRBV9|18|TRBJ2-7|.
CASSKNQLAAGSTYEQYF
TGTGCCAGCAGCAAAAACCAACTAGCCGCCGGGAGCACCTACGAGCAGTACTTC
>.|TRBV6-5|14|TRBJ1-1|TRBD1
CASRIPGQVHEAFF
TGTGCCAGCAGGATTCCGGGACAGGTGCATGAAGCTTTCTTT
>.|TRBV20-1|16|TRBJ1-2|.
CSANRDGVSRNYGYTF
TGCAGTGCTAACCGGGACGGAGTAAGTCGCAACTATGGCTACACCTTC
>.|TRBV3-1|15|TRBJ2-2|TRBD1
CASSPGTGLTGELFF
TGTGCCAGCAGCCCCGGGACAGGGCTCACCGGGGAGCTGTTTTTT
>.|TRBV3-2|16|TRBJ2-3|.
CASSQPDENSTDTQYF
TGTGCCAGCAGCCAACCCGACGAAAATAGCACAGATACGCAGTATTTT
>few|TRBV2|14|TRBJ2-7|TRBD2
CASSATSELYEQYF
TGTGCCAGCAGTGCGACTAGCGAGTTATACGAGCAGTACTTC
>few|TRBV7-6|14|TRBJ2-3|.
CASIRSRGADTQYF
TGTGCCAGCATCCGGAGTAGGGGCGCAGATACGCAGTATTTT
>.|TRBV9|16|TRBJ2-5|TRBD2
CASSGLLAGAQETQYF
TGTGCCAGCAGCGGACTGCTAGCGGGGGCTCAAGAGACCCAGTACTTC
>few|TRBV9|16|TRBJ2-5|.
CASSVSGAVGEETQYF
TGTGCCAGCAGCGTATCAGGGGCCGTGGGGGAAGAGACCCAGTACTTC
>.|TRBV7-6|14|TRBJ1-1|TRBD1
CASSSDRGPTEAFF
TGTGCCAGCAGCTCGGACAGGGGGCCCACTGAAGCTTTCTTT
>.|TRBV7-8|16|TRBJ1-5|.
CASSLEGTLSNQPQHF
TGTGCCAGCAGCTTAGAGGGGACACTTAGCAATCAGCCCCAGCATTTT
>.|TRBV3-1|15|TRBJ2-2|.
CASSPDYAGSGELFF
TGTGCCAGCAGCCCCGACTACGCGGGCTCCGGGGAGCTGTTTTTT
>.|TRBV29-1|15|TRBJ1-1|TRBD1
CSVLTVPDRGAEAFF
TGCAGCGTTCTTACTGTTCCCGACAGGGGAGCTGAAGCTTTCTTT
>few|TRBV30|16|TRBJ1-5|TRBD1
CAWAQGQGAIRQPQHF
TGTGCCTGGGCCCAGGGGCAGGGGGCTATAAGGCAGCCCCAGCATTTT
>.|TRBV4-3|17|TRBJ2-2|TRBD1
CASSQEAGTVNTGELFF
TGCGCCAGCAGCCAAGAAGCCGGGACAGTGAACACCGGGGAGCTGTTTTTT
>few|TRBV12-3/TRBV12-4|14|TRBJ1-5|TRBD1
CASSPRQGGQPQHF
TGTGCCAGCAGTCCCCGACAGGGCGGTCAGCCCCAGCATTTT
>.|TRBV4-1|17|TRBJ1-4|.
CASSQDRGGTTNEKLFF
TGCGCCAGCAGCCAAGATCGAGGGGGGACGACTAATGAAAAACTGTTTTTT
>.|TRBV27|17|TRBJ2-1|TRBD2
CASSLRLSGRKNNEQFF
TGTGCCAGCAGTTTACGACTTAGCGGGAGGAAGAACAATGAGCAGTTCTTC
>.|TRBV6-1|20|TRBJ2-3|TRBD2
CASSGLAGGPYGFGTDTQYF
TGTGCCAGCAGTGGACTAGCGGGAGGGCCGTACGGGTTCGGGACAGATACGCAGTATTTT
>few|TRBV20-1|13|TRBJ1-5|.
CSAPVAYNQPQHF
TGCAGTGCTCCTGTAGCGTATAATCAGCCCCAGCATTTT
>few|TRBV5-6|13|TRBJ2-1|TRBD1
CASSRTGVNEQFF
TGTGCCAGCAGCCGTACAGGGGTCAATGAGCAGTTCTTC
>few|TRBV5-5|17|TRBJ2-3|TRBD2
CASSLVDGLAVTDTQYF
TGTGCCAGCAGCCTCGTGGACGGACTAGCGGTCACAGATACGCAGTATTTT
>few|TRBV20-1|15|TRBJ1-5|.
CSARDGLLLGQPQHF
TGCAGTGCTAGAGATGGACTCTTACTGGGTCAGCCCCAGCATTTT
>.|TRBV9|15|TRBJ1-6|TRBD1
CASSVGQGLNSPLHF
TGTGCCAGCAGCGTAGGACAGGGACTCAATTCACCCCTCCACTTT
>.|TRBV3-1|18|TRBJ2-1|TRBD2
CASTLGTSGRRSYNEQFF
TGTGCCAGCACCTTAGGGACTAGCGGGAGGCGCTCCTACAATGAGCAGTTCTTC
>.|TRBV20-1|15|TRBJ1-5|.
CSARAGTGGNQPQHF
TGCAGTGCTAGAGCGGGTACCGGGGGGAATCAGCCCCAGCATTTT
>few|TRBV15|14|TRBJ1-4|.
CATSRWGRNEKLFF
TGTGCCACCAGCAGATGGGGGCGGAATGAAAAACTGTTTTTT
>few|TRBV6-5|13|TRBJ1-1|.
CASSYGGPGRAFF
TGTGCCAGCAGTTACGGGGGGCCGGGTAGAGCTTTCTTT
>.|TRBV6-5|12|TRBJ1-1|.
CASYGGNTEAFF
TGTGCCAGCTACGGTGGGAACACTGAAGCTTTCTTT
>few|TRBV10-3|14|TRBJ1-6|.
CAISARGINSPLHF
TGTGCCATCAGTGCAAGGGGGATCAATTCACCCCTCCACTTT
>.|TRBV3-1|12|TRBJ2-7|.
CASSPVGNEQYF
TGTGCCAGCAGCCCCGTTGGCAACGAGCAGTACTTC
>few|TRBV6-4|14|TRBJ2-2|.
CASGPFGSTGELFF
TGTGCCAGCGGACCCTTCGGGTCCACCGGGGAGCTGTTTTTT
>.|TRBV28|14|TRBJ1-2|TRBD1
CASTTGSRNYGYTF
TGTGCCAGTACGACAGGGAGTAGGAACTATGGCTACACCTTC
>many|TRBV12-3/TRBV12-4|15|TRBJ2-5|.
CASSFKRARQETQYF
TGTGCCAGCAGCTTCAAGCGGGCGCGGCAAGAGACCCAGTACTTC
>.|TRBV11-2|17|TRBJ2-1|.
CASSLIGGVGAYNEQFF
TGTGCCAGCAGCTTAATTGGTGGAGTAGGGGCATACAATGAGCAGTTCTTC
>many|TRBV6-6|12|TRBJ2-2|.
CASSPEAGELFF
TGTGCCAGCAGCCCCGAAGCCGGGGAGCTGTTTTTT
>few|TRBV19|14|TRBJ2-7|TRBD2
CASNPRVAGGEQYF
TGTGCCAGTAACCCCCGGGTAGCGGGAGGAGAGCAGTACTTC
>few|TRBV7-9|14|TRBJ2-1|.
CASLRTGAGNEQFF
TGTGCCAGCCTGCGGACGGGGGCTGGGAATGAGCAGTTCTTC
>.|TRBV20-1|14|TRBJ2-1|.
CSASGEAVMDEQFF
TGCAGTGCTAGTGGAGAGGCTGTTATGGATGAGCAGTTCTTC
>many|TRBV7-2|14|TRBJ2-7|TRBD2
CAVQREGPTGEQYF
TGTGCAGTCCAGCGGGAGGGGCCAACTGGCGAGCAGTACTTC
>.|TRBV2|14|TRBJ1-1|.
CASTSTYRATEAFF
TGTGCCAGCACCTCCACTTACAGGGCTACTGAAGCTTTCTTT
>.|TRBV9|15|TRBJ2-3|.
CASSVAGFIADTQYF
TGTGCCAGCAGCGTCGCGGGATTTATCGCAGATACGCAGTATTTT
>few|TRBV7-2|12|TRBJ2-5|TRBD1
CASSTPGGTQYF
TGTGCCAGCAGCACACCAGGGGGGACCCAGTACTTC
>.|TRBV20-1|14|TRBJ2-7|TRBD2
CSARDRAGSYEQYF
TGCAGTGCTAGAGACAGAGCGGGAAGCTACGAGCAGTACTTC
>.|TRBV7-3|15|TRBJ2-3|.
CASSYQGNPEDTQYF
TGTGCCAGCAGCTACCAGGGGAACCCTGAAGATACGCAGTATTTT